Listed below are T cell receptor beta chains from one sample, sequenced in a study of beta chain features in type 1 diabetes. The repertoire was sequenced with immunoSEQ multiplex PCR; TCRdb's copy has only in-frame clones and lacks some. In the table there are 200,000 to 250,000 clones, around 65% of which are singletons. The sequencing sample was made of naive CD4+ T cells from blood. These receptors originate from a man aged 25 to 40 in good health. The CDR3 runs from the conserved cysteine through the conserved F or W. D genes are given only for firm matches. Where a row states a size, it is once, few, many or the class of an expanded clone; other rows omit it.

V gene: TRBV30
D gene: .
J gene: TRBJ1-6
clone size: few
CDR3 DNA: TGTGCCTGGAGTGTACAGGCCCTAGACCTCCACTTT
CDR3 protein: CAWSVQALDLHF

V gene: TRBV10-3
D gene: .
J gene: TRBJ2-3
clone size: few
CDR3 DNA: TGTGCCACCCACAGCGGTCCTGGAGATACGCAGTATTTT
CDR3 protein: CATHSGPGDTQYF

V gene: TRBV7-2
D gene: .
J gene: TRBJ2-5
clone size: .
CDR3 DNA: TGTGCCAGCAGCTTAGCATGGGGTTCTCAAGAGACCCAGTACTTC
CDR3 protein: CASSLAWGSQETQYF

V gene: TRBV30
D gene: .
J gene: TRBJ2-1
clone size: few
CDR3 DNA: TGTGCCTGGAGTGGGGACTCCTACAATGAGCAGTTCTTC
CDR3 protein: CAWSGDSYNEQFF

V gene: TRBV30
D gene: TRBD2
J gene: TRBJ2-5
clone size: .
CDR3 DNA: TGTGCCTGGAGTGTAGGTGTAGCGGGCTTCCAAGAGACCCAGTACTTC
CDR3 protein: CAWSVGVAGFQETQYF

V gene: TRBV5-4
D gene: TRBD2
J gene: TRBJ2-1
clone size: once
CDR3 DNA: TGTGCCAGCCGATCTAGCGGGAGCTACAATGAGCAGTTCTTC
CDR3 protein: CASRSSGSYNEQFF

V gene: TRBV29-1
D gene: TRBD2
J gene: TRBJ2-5
clone size: .
CDR3 DNA: TGCAGCGTTGACCGGGCCCACGGGGGGTCCCAGTACTTC
CDR3 protein: CSVDRAHGGSQYF

V gene: TRBV13
D gene: TRBD2
J gene: TRBJ2-1
clone size: .
CDR3 DNA: TGTGCCAGCAGCGAGGGGACTCGACTAGCGCCCAATGAGCAGTTCTTC
CDR3 protein: CASSEGTRLAPNEQFF

V gene: TRBV5-4
D gene: TRBD2
J gene: TRBJ2-1
clone size: .
CDR3 DNA: TGTGCCAGCAGCCCTAGGACTAGCGGTCAGTTGGAGCAGTTCTTC
CDR3 protein: CASSPRTSGQLEQFF

V gene: TRBV7-9
D gene: TRBD2
J gene: TRBJ2-5
clone size: .
CDR3 DNA: TGTGCCAGCAGCGGGGAAGCGGGAGGTAGAGTGGAGACCCAGTACTTC
CDR3 protein: CASSGEAGGRVETQYF

V gene: TRBV30
D gene: .
J gene: TRBJ2-5
clone size: .
CDR3 DNA: TGTGCCTGGAAAGGACCGGGAGAGACCCAGTACTTC
CDR3 protein: CAWKGPGETQYF

V gene: TRBV9
D gene: .
J gene: TRBJ2-1
clone size: .
CDR3 DNA: TGTGCCAGCAGCGTAGGACTGGGCGGGAATTGGAATGAGCAGTTCTTC
CDR3 protein: CASSVGLGGNWNEQFF

V gene: TRBV27
D gene: .
J gene: TRBJ2-5
clone size: .
CDR3 DNA: TGTGCCAGCAGCTTCGGGTCCCTCGGAGAGACCCAGTACTTC
CDR3 protein: CASSFGSLGETQYF

V gene: TRBV9
D gene: .
J gene: TRBJ2-5
clone size: .
CDR3 DNA: TGTGCCAGCAGCGTAGGGGCCTCGAAAGAGACCCAGTACTTC
CDR3 protein: CASSVGASKETQYF

V gene: TRBV7-9
D gene: .
J gene: TRBJ2-1
clone size: .
CDR3 DNA: TGTGCCGGTGTTAGGACATCCTACAATGAGCAGTTCTTC
CDR3 protein: CAGVRTSYNEQFF

V gene: TRBV11-1
D gene: TRBD1
J gene: TRBJ2-7
clone size: .
CDR3 DNA: TGTGCCAGCAGGCCACGGGACAGCTACGAGCAGTACTTC
CDR3 protein: CASRPRDSYEQYF

V gene: TRBV4-2
D gene: .
J gene: TRBJ1-1
clone size: .
CDR3 DNA: TGTGCCAGCAGCCAAGAGACAGGCCCTTCTGAAGCTTTCTTT
CDR3 protein: CASSQETGPSEAFF

V gene: TRBV29-1
D gene: TRBD2
J gene: TRBJ2-7
clone size: .
CDR3 DNA: TGCAGCGCCCGGGAGGGCTACGAGCAGTACTTC
CDR3 protein: CSAREGYEQYF

V gene: TRBV7-9
D gene: TRBD2
J gene: TRBJ2-4
clone size: .
CDR3 DNA: TGTGCCAGCAGCCACGCGGGGGACATTCAGTACTTC
CDR3 protein: CASSHAGDIQYF

V gene: TRBV2
D gene: .
J gene: TRBJ2-6
clone size: .
CDR3 DNA: TGTGCCAGCAGTGAGGAGAGCTCTGGGGCCAACGTCCTGACTTTC
CDR3 protein: CASSEESSGANVLTF

V gene: TRBV15
D gene: TRBD2
J gene: TRBJ2-7
clone size: .
CDR3 DNA: TGTGCCACCAGCAAGCGGGGGGAATACGAGCAGTACTTC
CDR3 protein: CATSKRGEYEQYF

V gene: TRBV7-9
D gene: .
J gene: TRBJ2-2
clone size: few
CDR3 DNA: TGTGCCAGTATAATGCCCGACAACACCGGGGAGCTGTTTTTT
CDR3 protein: CASIMPDNTGELFF

V gene: TRBV10-2
D gene: .
J gene: TRBJ2-1
clone size: few
CDR3 DNA: TGCGCCAGCAGTGAGTCGACCTATGAGCAGTTCTTC
CDR3 protein: CASSESTYEQFF

V gene: TRBV30
D gene: .
J gene: TRBJ2-1
clone size: once
CDR3 DNA: TGTGCCTGGATAGGGTACAATGAGCAGTTCTTC
CDR3 protein: CAWIGYNEQFF

V gene: TRBV4-1
D gene: .
J gene: TRBJ2-5
clone size: .
CDR3 DNA: TGCGCCAGCAGCCAAGGATCCAGCCACCTCCAAGAGACCCAGTACTTC
CDR3 protein: CASSQGSSHLQETQYF

V gene: TRBV5-1
D gene: TRBD2
J gene: TRBJ2-1
clone size: .
CDR3 DNA: TGCGCCAGCAGCGGACTAGCGGGAGGGCCTTACAATGAGCAGTTCTTC
CDR3 protein: CASSGLAGGPYNEQFF

V gene: TRBV6-5
D gene: .
J gene: TRBJ2-5
clone size: .
CDR3 DNA: TGTGCCAGCAGCCAAACGGGGATCCAAGAGACCCAGTACTTC
CDR3 protein: CASSQTGIQETQYF

V gene: TRBV30
D gene: .
J gene: TRBJ2-5
clone size: .
CDR3 DNA: TGTGCCTGGAGTGTAGGAGGGGGGGAGACCCAGTACTTC
CDR3 protein: CAWSVGGGETQYF

V gene: TRBV7-2
D gene: TRBD1
J gene: TRBJ2-3
clone size: few
CDR3 DNA: TGTGCCAGCAGCCCCTGGGGACAGATCCAAGATACGCAGTATTTT
CDR3 protein: CASSPWGQIQDTQYF

V gene: TRBV27
D gene: .
J gene: TRBJ2-7
clone size: .
CDR3 DNA: TGTGCCAGCAGGAGACAGGTTAGCTCCTACGAGCAGTACTTC
CDR3 protein: CASRRQVSSYEQYF

V gene: TRBV28
D gene: .
J gene: TRBJ2-1
clone size: .
CDR3 DNA: TGTGCCAGCAGCCCGCTTCAGGGACTCCAGTTCTTC
CDR3 protein: CASSPLQGLQFF

V gene: TRBV9
D gene: TRBD1
J gene: TRBJ2-3
clone size: few
CDR3 DNA: TGTGCCAGCAGCGTAGGAAGGGACAGGATTACAGATACGCAGTATTTT
CDR3 protein: CASSVGRDRITDTQYF

V gene: TRBV7-9
D gene: .
J gene: TRBJ2-7
clone size: .
CDR3 DNA: TGTGCCAGCAGCTTCGGGACCTACGAGCAGTACTTC
CDR3 protein: CASSFGTYEQYF

V gene: TRBV29-1
D gene: .
J gene: TRBJ1-5
clone size: .
CDR3 DNA: TGCAGCGTTGAACGTAGGTCCGATAACATTAGCAATCAGCCCCAGCATTTT
CDR3 protein: CSVERRSDNISNQPQHF

V gene: TRBV4-3
D gene: TRBD2
J gene: TRBJ2-1
clone size: few
CDR3 DNA: TGCGCCAGCAGCCATTCAAGCGGGAGTAGACTCAATGAGCAGTTCTTC
CDR3 protein: CASSHSSGSRLNEQFF

V gene: TRBV6-5
D gene: .
J gene: TRBJ1-2
clone size: .
CDR3 DNA: TGTGCCAGCAACTATGGCTACACCTTC
CDR3 protein: CASNYGYTF

V gene: TRBV4-3
D gene: .
J gene: TRBJ2-5
clone size: few
CDR3 DNA: TGCGCCAGCAGCCAAGGAATCGGGGCCGTGGGGGAGACCCAGTACTTC
CDR3 protein: CASSQGIGAVGETQYF

V gene: TRBV2
D gene: .
J gene: TRBJ1-2
clone size: once
CDR3 DNA: TGTGCCAGCAGTGGGGAGGTTGGCTACACCTTC
CDR3 protein: CASSGEVGYTF

V gene: TRBV30
D gene: TRBD2
J gene: TRBJ2-7
clone size: .
CDR3 DNA: TGTGCGCGGGGGAGAGGGGACGAGCAGTACTTC
CDR3 protein: CARGRGDEQYF

V gene: TRBV11-2
D gene: .
J gene: TRBJ2-1
clone size: .
CDR3 DNA: TGTGCCAGCAGCTTCCGATTGCCTTCGGCGGAGCAGTTCTTC
CDR3 protein: CASSFRLPSAEQFF

V gene: TRBV6-5
D gene: TRBD2
J gene: TRBJ2-3
clone size: .
CDR3 DNA: TGTGCCAGCAGTTTAAATAGCGGGGGAGATACGCAGTATTTT
CDR3 protein: CASSLNSGGDTQYF

V gene: TRBV9
D gene: .
J gene: TRBJ2-6
clone size: .
CDR3 DNA: TGTGCCAGCAGCGAAGGGGCAAGGGCAGGTGGGGCCAACGTCCTGACTTTC
CDR3 protein: CASSEGARAGGANVLTF

V gene: TRBV30
D gene: TRBD1
J gene: TRBJ1-1
clone size: .
CDR3 DNA: TGTGCCGGACGGACAGGTCGCAACACTGAAGCTTTCTTT
CDR3 protein: CAGRTGRNTEAFF

V gene: TRBV7-2
D gene: TRBD2
J gene: TRBJ2-3
clone size: .
CDR3 DNA: TGTGCCAGCAGCTTCCGACTAGCGGGCACAGATACGCAGTATTTT
CDR3 protein: CASSFRLAGTDTQYF

V gene: TRBV23-1
D gene: .
J gene: TRBJ2-7
clone size: .
CDR3 DNA: TGCGCCAGCGTCCGGTACGAGCAGTACTTC
CDR3 protein: CASVRYEQYF

V gene: TRBV9
D gene: .
J gene: TRBJ1-6
clone size: .
CDR3 DNA: TGTGCCAGCAGCGCCAAAGGCTATAATTCACCCCTCCACTTT
CDR3 protein: CASSAKGYNSPLHF

V gene: TRBV29-1
D gene: TRBD1
J gene: TRBJ2-7
clone size: .
CDR3 DNA: TGCAGCGCGACAGGGAACTACGAGCAGTACTTC
CDR3 protein: CSATGNYEQYF

V gene: TRBV9
D gene: TRBD1
J gene: TRBJ2-7
clone size: few
CDR3 DNA: TGTGCCAGCAGCGTGGACACAGGGGCGGCCGAGCAGTACTTC
CDR3 protein: CASSVDTGAAEQYF

V gene: TRBV30
D gene: TRBD2
J gene: TRBJ2-5
clone size: once
CDR3 DNA: TGTGCCTGGAACCCTAGCGGGGGCCTTCAAGAGACCCAGTACTTC
CDR3 protein: CAWNPSGGLQETQYF

V gene: TRBV29-1
D gene: TRBD2
J gene: TRBJ2-1
clone size: few
CDR3 DNA: TGCAGCGTTGCCGGGAGGGCCCACAATGAGCAGTTCTTC
CDR3 protein: CSVAGRAHNEQFF

V gene: TRBV30
D gene: .
J gene: TRBJ2-7
clone size: few
CDR3 DNA: TGTGCCTGGAGCCCGCAGGGTGAGCAGTACTTC
CDR3 protein: CAWSPQGEQYF

V gene: TRBV13
D gene: TRBD1
J gene: TRBJ1-6
clone size: .
CDR3 DNA: TGTGCCAGCGGACAGGCCCCCGGTTCACCCCTCCACTTT
CDR3 protein: CASGQAPGSPLHF

V gene: TRBV29-1
D gene: TRBD1
J gene: TRBJ2-7
clone size: .
CDR3 DNA: TGCAGCGTTGGACAGGGTGAAGCGTACGAGCAGTACTTC
CDR3 protein: CSVGQGEAYEQYF

V gene: TRBV7-9
D gene: .
J gene: TRBJ1-1
clone size: .
CDR3 DNA: TGTGCCAGCAGCTTAGGGCGGGGGAACACTGAAGCTTTCTTT
CDR3 protein: CASSLGRGNTEAFF